The sequence of this T cell receptor beta chain was determined in a study of blood T cells in healthy people across ages. General study findings and limits: In long-lived donors, naive CD4+ cell counts and diversity exceeded those of aged donors.

Trimming removed 2 bases at V and 8 bases at J, with 18 bases between. The CDR3 is 15 amino acids. Germline loops: CDR1 DFQATT, CDR2 SNEGSKA (reference sequence). This clonotype was picked up a small number of times. Its antigen is still unknown. PCR was performed a second time for about 7 to 11 cycles using a sample-barcoded 5' primer and a J-beta primer mix. TCRdb redid the calling of the 5' RACE reads with MiXCR, one entry per CDR3 protein. The sample includes 950,000 to 1,200,000 distinct CDR3 sequences, more than 30% seen only once; the top ten take 10% to 15%. The V call is TRBV20-1, the J call TRBJ1-4; no definite D call. Sequencing was done on a sample of blood. This receptor was obtained from a man aged 18 to 30 in good health. CDR3 protein: CSARREGRNEEKLFF. CDR3 sequence (DNA): TGCAGTGCTAGAAGGGAGGGTCGCAATGAGGAAAAACTGTTTTTT.